This T cell receptor beta chain was documented in a study of cytomegalovirus exposure and HLA in healthy donors. Study-wide results and caveats: The study reported that TCR beta sequences accurately predicted HLA-A and HLA-B alleles in most subjects. Later analysis associated a missense DCLRE1C variant with TCR beta V- and J-gene trimming. Most TCR sequences proved rare, with some public TCRs found in many donors. Sequencing depth roughly uniform across donors was assumed in presence/absence analyses.

Comment on this clone: Antigen: not known.

The PCR used 60 Vbeta and 13 Jbeta primers. Sequencing was performed with immunoSEQ multiplex PCR; in TCRdb, only in-frame clones are kept and a portion is missing. Of approximately 160,000 clones in the sample, approximately 79% are singletons; the top ten hold about 2%. From germline, CDR1 is SGHNT and CDR2 YENEEA. V lost 5 bases and J 5 bases, leaving 10 bases between the germline ends. The CDR3 loop spans 13 amino acids. This TCR was recovered from a human donor in good health. Sequenced material: PBMCs. This chain links TRBV11-3 with TRBJ2-1; TRBD1 might be the D (5 bases). CDR3 DNA sequence: TGTGCCAGCAGCCTCGACAGCGACAATGAGCAGTTCTTC. Its protein product is CASSLDSDNEQFF.